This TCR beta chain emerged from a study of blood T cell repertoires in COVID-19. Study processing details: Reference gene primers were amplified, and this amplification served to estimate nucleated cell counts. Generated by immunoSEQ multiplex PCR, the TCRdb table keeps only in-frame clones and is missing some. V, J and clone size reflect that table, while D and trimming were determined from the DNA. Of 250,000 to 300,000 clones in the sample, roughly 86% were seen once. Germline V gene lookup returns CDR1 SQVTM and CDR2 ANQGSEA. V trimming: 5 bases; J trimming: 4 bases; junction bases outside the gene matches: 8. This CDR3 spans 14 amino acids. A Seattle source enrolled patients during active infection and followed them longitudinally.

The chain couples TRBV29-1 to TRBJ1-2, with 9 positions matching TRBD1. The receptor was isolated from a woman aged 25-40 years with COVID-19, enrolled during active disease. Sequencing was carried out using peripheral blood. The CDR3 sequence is CSVYEGQGAYGYTF. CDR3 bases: TGCAGCGTTTACGAGGGACAGGGTGCCTATGGCTACACCTTC.